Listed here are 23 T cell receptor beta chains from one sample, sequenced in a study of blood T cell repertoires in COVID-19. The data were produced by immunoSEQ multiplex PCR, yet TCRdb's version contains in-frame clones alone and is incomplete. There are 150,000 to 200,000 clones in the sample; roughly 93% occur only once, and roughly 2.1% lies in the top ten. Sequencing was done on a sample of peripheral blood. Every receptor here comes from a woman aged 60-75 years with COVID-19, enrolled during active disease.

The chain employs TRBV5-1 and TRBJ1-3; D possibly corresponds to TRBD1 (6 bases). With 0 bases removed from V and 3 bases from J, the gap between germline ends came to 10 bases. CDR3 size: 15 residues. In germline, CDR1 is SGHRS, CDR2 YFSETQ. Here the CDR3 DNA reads TGCGCCAGCAGCTTGGCGGGGGGCGATGGAAACACCATATATTTT. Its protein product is CASSLAGGDGNTIYF.

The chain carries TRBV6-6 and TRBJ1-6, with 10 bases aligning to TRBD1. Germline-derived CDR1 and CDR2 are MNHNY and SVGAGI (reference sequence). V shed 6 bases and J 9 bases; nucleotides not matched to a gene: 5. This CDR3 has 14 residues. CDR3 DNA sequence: TGTGCCAGCAGCCCGGACAGGGGGAGTTCACCCCTCCACTTT. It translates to CASSPDRGSSPLHF.

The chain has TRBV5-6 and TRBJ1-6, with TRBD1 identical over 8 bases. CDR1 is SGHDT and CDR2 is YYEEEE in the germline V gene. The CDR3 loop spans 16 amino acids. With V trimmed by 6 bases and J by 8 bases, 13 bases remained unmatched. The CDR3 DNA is TGTGCCAGCAAACGACAGGGGATCGCTTATTATTCACCCCTCCACTTT. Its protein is CASKRQGIAYYSPLHF.

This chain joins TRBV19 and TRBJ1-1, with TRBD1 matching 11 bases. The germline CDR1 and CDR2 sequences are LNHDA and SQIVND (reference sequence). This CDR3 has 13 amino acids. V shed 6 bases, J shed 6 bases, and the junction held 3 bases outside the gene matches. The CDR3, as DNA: TGTGCCAGTAGACTGGGACAGGGGGCTGAAGCTTTCTTT. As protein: CASRLGQGAEAFF.

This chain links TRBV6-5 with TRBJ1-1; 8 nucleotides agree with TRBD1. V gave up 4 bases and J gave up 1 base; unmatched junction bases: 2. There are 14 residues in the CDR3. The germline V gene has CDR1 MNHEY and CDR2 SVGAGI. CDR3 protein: CASSWTGRNTEAFF. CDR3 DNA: TGTGCCAGCAGTTGGACAGGGAGGAACACTGAAGCTTTCTTT.

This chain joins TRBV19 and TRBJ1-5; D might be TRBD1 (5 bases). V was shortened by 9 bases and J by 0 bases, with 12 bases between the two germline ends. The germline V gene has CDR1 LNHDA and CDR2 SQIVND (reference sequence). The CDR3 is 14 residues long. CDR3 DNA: TGTGCCAGCACGACAGATTATAGCAATCAGCCCCAGCATTTT. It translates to CASTTDYSNQPQHF.

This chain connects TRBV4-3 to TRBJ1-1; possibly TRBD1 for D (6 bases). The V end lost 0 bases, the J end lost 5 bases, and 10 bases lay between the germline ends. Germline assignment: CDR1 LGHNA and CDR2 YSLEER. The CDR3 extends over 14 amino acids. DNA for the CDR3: TGCGCCAGCAGCCAAGAGGGGGCACCAACTGAAGCTTTCTTT. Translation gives CASSQEGAPTEAFF.

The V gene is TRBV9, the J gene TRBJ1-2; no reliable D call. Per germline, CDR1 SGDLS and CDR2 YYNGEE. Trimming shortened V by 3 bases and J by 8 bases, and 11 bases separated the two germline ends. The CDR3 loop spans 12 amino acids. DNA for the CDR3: TGTGCCAGCAGCGGTGAGAAGTGGGGCTACACCTTC. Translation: CASSGEKWGYTF.

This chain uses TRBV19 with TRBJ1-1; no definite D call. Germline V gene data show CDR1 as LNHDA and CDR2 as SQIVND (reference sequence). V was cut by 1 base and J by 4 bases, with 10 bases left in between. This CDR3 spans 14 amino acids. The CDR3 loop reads CASSIGEGFTEAFF. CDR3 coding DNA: TGTGCCAGTAGTATAGGGGAGGGATTCACTGAAGCTTTCTTT. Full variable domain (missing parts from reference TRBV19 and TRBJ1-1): DGGITQSPKYLFRKEGQNVTLSCEQNLNHDAMYWYRQDPGQGLRLIYYSQIVNDFQKGDIAEGYSVSREKKESFPLTVTSAQKNPTAFYLCASSIGEGFTEAFFGQGTRLTVV.

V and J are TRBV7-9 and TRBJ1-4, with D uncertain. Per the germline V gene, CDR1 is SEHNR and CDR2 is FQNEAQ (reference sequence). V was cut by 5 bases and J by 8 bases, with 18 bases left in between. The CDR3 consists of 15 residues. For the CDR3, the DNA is TGTGCCAGCAGCCCGACTGAGGGCAGGCCGGAAAAACTGTTTTTT. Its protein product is CASSPTEGRPEKLFF.

The CDR3 DNA reads as TGTGCCAGCAGCGTAGCCCCCAGGGGAGAGACCCAGTACTTC. It is translated as CASSVAPRGETQYF. This chain joins TRBV9 and TRBJ2-5; TRBD1 is a possible D gene (6 bases). This CDR3 contains 14 residues. Germline CDR1 reads SGDLS; CDR2 reads YYNGEE. V was shortened by 0 bases and J by 4 bases, with 10 bases between the two germline ends.

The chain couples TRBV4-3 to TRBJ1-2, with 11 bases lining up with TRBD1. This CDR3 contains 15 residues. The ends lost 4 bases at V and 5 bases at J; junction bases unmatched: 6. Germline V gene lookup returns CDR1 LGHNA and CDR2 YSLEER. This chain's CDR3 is CASSPGQGARYGYTF. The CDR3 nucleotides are TGCGCCAGCAGCCCCGGACAGGGGGCACGGTATGGCTACACCTTC.

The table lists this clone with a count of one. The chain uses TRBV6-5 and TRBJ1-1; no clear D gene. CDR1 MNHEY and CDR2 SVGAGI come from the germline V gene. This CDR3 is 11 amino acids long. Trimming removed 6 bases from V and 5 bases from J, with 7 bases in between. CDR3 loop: CASSRRTEAFF. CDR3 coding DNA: TGTGCCAGCAGCCGCAGGACTGAAGCTTTCTTT.

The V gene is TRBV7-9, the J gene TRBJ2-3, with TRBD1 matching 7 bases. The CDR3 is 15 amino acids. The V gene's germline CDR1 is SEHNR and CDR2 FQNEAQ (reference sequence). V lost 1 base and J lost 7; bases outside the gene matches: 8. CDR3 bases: TGTGCCAGCAGCTTAGTGAGGGGGCCCTTCTATACGCAGTATTTT. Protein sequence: CASSLVRGPFYTQYF.

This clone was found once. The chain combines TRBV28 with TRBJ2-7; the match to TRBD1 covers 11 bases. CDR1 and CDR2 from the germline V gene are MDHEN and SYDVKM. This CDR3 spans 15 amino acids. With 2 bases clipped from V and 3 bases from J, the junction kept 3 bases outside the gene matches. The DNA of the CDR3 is TGTGCCAGCAGTTTAGGGACAGGGGGGATCTACGAGCAGTACTTC. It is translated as CASSLGTGGIYEQYF.

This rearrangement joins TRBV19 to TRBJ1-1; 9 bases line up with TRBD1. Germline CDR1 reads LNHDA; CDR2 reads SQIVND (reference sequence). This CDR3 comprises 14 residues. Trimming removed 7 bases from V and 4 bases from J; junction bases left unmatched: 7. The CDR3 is CASTPGTGPTEAFF. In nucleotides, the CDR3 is TGTGCCAGTACCCCAGGGACAGGGCCCACTGAAGCTTTCTTT.

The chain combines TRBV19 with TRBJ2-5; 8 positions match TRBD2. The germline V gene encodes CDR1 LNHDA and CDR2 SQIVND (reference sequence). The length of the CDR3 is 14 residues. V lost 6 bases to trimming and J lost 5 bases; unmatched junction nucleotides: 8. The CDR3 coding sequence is TGTGCCAGTAGATCGGGGGGGTATGGGGAGACCCAGTACTTC. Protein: CASRSGGYGETQYF.

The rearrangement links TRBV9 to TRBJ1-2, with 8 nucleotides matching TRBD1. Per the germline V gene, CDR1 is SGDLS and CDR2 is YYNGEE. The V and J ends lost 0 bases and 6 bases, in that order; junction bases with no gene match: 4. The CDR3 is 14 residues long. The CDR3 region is CASSVGQGADGYTF. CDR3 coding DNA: TGTGCCAGCAGCGTAGGCCAGGGGGCCGATGGCTACACCTTC.

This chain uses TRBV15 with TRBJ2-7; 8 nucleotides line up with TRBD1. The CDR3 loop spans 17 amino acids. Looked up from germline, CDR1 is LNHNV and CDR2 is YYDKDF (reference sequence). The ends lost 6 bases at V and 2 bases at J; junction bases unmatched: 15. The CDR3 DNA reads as TGTGCCACCAGAGGACTCACCTCCGGGACAGGTCCCTACGAGCAGTACTTC. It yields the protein CATRGLTSGTGPYEQYF.

The CDR3 DNA reads TGTGCCTGGAGTGGCCGGAGCTCCTATAATTCACCCCTCCACTTT. Protein product: CAWSGRSSYNSPLHF. This chain uses TRBV30 with TRBJ1-6; D call uncertain. V gave up 1 base and J gave up 0 bases, with 7 bases separating them. This CDR3 region has 15 residues. CDR1 is GTSNPN and CDR2 is SVGIG in the germline V gene (reference sequence).

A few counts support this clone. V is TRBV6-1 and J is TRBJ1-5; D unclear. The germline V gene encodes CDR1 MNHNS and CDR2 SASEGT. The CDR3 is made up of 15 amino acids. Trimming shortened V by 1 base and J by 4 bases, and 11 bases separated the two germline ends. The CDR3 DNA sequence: TGTGCCAGCAGTGAAGACGGTATGAGGAATCAGCCCCAGCATTTT. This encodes CASSEDGMRNQPQHF.

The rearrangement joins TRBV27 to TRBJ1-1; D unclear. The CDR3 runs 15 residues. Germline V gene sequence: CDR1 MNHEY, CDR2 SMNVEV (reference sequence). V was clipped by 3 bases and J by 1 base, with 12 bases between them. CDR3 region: CASSFIPPRNTEAFF. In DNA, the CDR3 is TGTGCCAGCAGTTTTATCCCTCCGAGGAACACTGAAGCTTTCTTT.

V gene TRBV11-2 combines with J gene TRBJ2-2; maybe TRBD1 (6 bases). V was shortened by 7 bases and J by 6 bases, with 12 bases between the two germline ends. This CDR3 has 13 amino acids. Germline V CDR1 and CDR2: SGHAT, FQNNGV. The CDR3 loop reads CASTNPGAGELFF. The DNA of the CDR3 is TGTGCCAGCACAAACCCAGGGGCCGGGGAGCTGTTTTTT.